The sequence of this T cell receptor (beta chain) was determined in a study of T cells in localized non-small cell lung cancer. Overall study findings and caveats: Within adjacent lung there appeared a median around 55 of the top 100 tumor clones. Because researchers sequenced only one region of the tumor, heterogeneity is still possible.

Measured with immunoSEQ multiplex PCR; TCRdb has only the in-frame clones, and not every one. This table has about 40,000 clones, around 90% appearing once. As for this clone: Its target is unknown.

Trimming pared 1 base from V and 5 bases from J, leaving 9 bases between. This CDR3 is built from 14 residues. The germline V gene encodes CDR1 SGHTA and CDR2 FQGTGA. The rearrangement links TRBV7-3 to TRBJ2-1; tentatively, D is TRBD1 (5 bases). The TCR was taken from a man between 18 and 55 years old with stage I lung adenocarcinoma. The specimen was peripheral blood, collected before any cancer treatment. CDR3 bases: TGTGCCAGCAGCTTAAGTGGGGCGAACAATGAGCAGTTCTTC. It translates to CASSLSGANNEQFF.